A selection of T cell receptor beta chains follows, all from one sample in a study of cytomegalovirus exposure and HLA in healthy donors. Assay: immunoSEQ multiplex PCR; the TCRdb copy retains only in-frame clones and omits some. Of some 180,000 clones listed, roughly 80% were seen once; the top ten hold approximately 2.6%. Sequencing was performed on PBMCs. These receptors were obtained from a female donor in good health and CMV-seronegative. Each CDR3 is given with its conserved first and last residue. Each record gives: V gene, clone size, J gene, D gene, CDR3 protein, CDR3 DNA. The D gene is left open where the match is weak. A row's size may be missing; if present it is once, few, many or a size class.

v_gene: TRBV27; abundance: -; j_gene: TRBJ1-6; d_gene: TRBD1; CDR3aa: CASSQSGQDNSPLHF; CDR3nt: TGTGCCAGCAGCCAATCGGGACAGGATAATTCACCCCTCCACTTT
v_gene: TRBV7-9; abundance: -; j_gene: TRBJ1-5; d_gene: -; CDR3aa: CASSLVVPGDGSQPQHF; CDR3nt: TGTGCCAGCAGCTTAGTGGTCCCGGGGGACGGGAGTCAGCCCCAGCATTTT
v_gene: TRBV12-5; abundance: -; j_gene: TRBJ2-3; d_gene: TRBD2; CDR3aa: CASGRGLAGLTDTQYF; CDR3nt: TGTGCTAGTGGTCGAGGACTAGCGGGTCTGACAGATACGCAGTATTTT
v_gene: TRBV19; abundance: -; j_gene: TRBJ2-2; d_gene: TRBD1; CDR3aa: CASSFAGTGRRTGELFF; CDR3nt: TGTGCCAGTAGTTTTGCCGGGACAGGGAGACGCACCGGGGAGCTGTTTTTT
v_gene: TRBV9; abundance: -; j_gene: TRBJ2-2; d_gene: TRBD2; CDR3aa: CASSVGPFLAGTGELFF; CDR3nt: TGTGCCAGCAGCGTAGGCCCATTCCTAGCGGGAACCGGGGAGCTGTTTTTT
v_gene: TRBV7-7; abundance: -; j_gene: TRBJ2-1; d_gene: TRBD2; CDR3aa: CASSFGGSLDNEQFF; CDR3nt: TGTGCTAGCAGCTTCGGCGGGAGTTTGGACAATGAGCAGTTCTTC
v_gene: TRBV7-9; abundance: -; j_gene: TRBJ2-3; d_gene: TRBD1; CDR3aa: CASSLVWTGSTDTQYF; CDR3nt: TGTGCCAGCAGCTTAGTTTGGACAGGTAGCACAGATACGCAGTATTTT
v_gene: TRBV7-9; abundance: -; j_gene: TRBJ2-1; d_gene: -; CDR3aa: CASSRRETNNEQFF; CDR3nt: TGTGCCAGCAGCCGTAGAGAAACCAACAATGAGCAGTTCTTC
v_gene: TRBV5-1; abundance: -; j_gene: TRBJ1-3; d_gene: -; CDR3aa: CASSLDSSGNTIYF; CDR3nt: TGCGCCAGCAGCTTGGATAGCTCTGGAAACACCATATATTTT
v_gene: TRBV27; abundance: -; j_gene: TRBJ2-1; d_gene: TRBD2; CDR3aa: CASSPERGGGNEQFF; CDR3nt: TGTGCCAGCAGTCCCGAGCGGGGGGGCGGGAATGAGCAGTTCTTC
v_gene: TRBV11-3; abundance: once; j_gene: TRBJ1-5; d_gene: -; CDR3aa: CASSLGRAGGQPQHF; CDR3nt: TGTGCCAGCAGCTTAGGGAGGGCAGGAGGTCAGCCCCAGCATTTT
v_gene: TRBV27; abundance: -; j_gene: TRBJ1-4; d_gene: -; CDR3aa: CASPVEKLFF; CDR3nt: TGTGCCAGCCCGGTCGAAAAACTGTTTTTT
v_gene: TRBV28; abundance: -; j_gene: TRBJ1-2; d_gene: TRBD1; CDR3aa: CASQTGQANYGYTF; CDR3nt: TGTGCCAGCCAAACGGGACAGGCTAACTATGGCTACACCTTC
v_gene: TRBV4-3; abundance: -; j_gene: TRBJ2-7; d_gene: -; CDR3aa: CASSQVPGGVYEQYF; CDR3nt: TGCGCCAGCAGCCAGGTACCCGGAGGGGTCTACGAGCAGTACTTC
v_gene: TRBV5-5; abundance: -; j_gene: TRBJ1-1; d_gene: -; CDR3aa: CASSLALGGAFF; CDR3nt: TGTGCCAGCAGCTTGGCCCTGGGAGGGGCTTTCTTT
v_gene: TRBV7-3; abundance: -; j_gene: TRBJ1-5; d_gene: -; CDR3aa: CASSFQGGQPQHF; CDR3nt: TGTGCCAGCAGCTTCCAGGGTGGTCAGCCCCAGCATTTT
v_gene: TRBV5-6; abundance: once; j_gene: TRBJ1-2; d_gene: -; CDR3aa: CASSLPHYGYTF; CDR3nt: TGTGCCAGCAGCTTGCCCCATTATGGCTACACCTTC
v_gene: TRBV7-9; abundance: -; j_gene: TRBJ2-3; d_gene: TRBD1; CDR3aa: CASSPAGGLDTQYF; CDR3nt: TGTGCCAGCAGCCCTGCAGGGGGCCTGGATACGCAGTATTTT
v_gene: TRBV18; abundance: -; j_gene: TRBJ1-5; d_gene: -; CDR3aa: CASSPGGAGSNQPQHF; CDR3nt: TGTGCCAGCTCACCGGGCGGGGCAGGGAGCAATCAGCCCCAGCATTTT
v_gene: TRBV7-9; abundance: -; j_gene: TRBJ1-6; d_gene: TRBD1; CDR3aa: CSSSPLEGQSSPLHF; CDR3nt: TGTTCCAGCAGCCCTCTCGAGGGACAGTCTTCACCCCTCCACTTT
v_gene: TRBV4-1; abundance: once; j_gene: TRBJ2-1; d_gene: -; CDR3aa: CASSTTVSYNEQFF; CDR3nt: TGCGCCAGCAGTACTACGGTGAGTTACAATGAGCAGTTCTTC
v_gene: TRBV7-8; abundance: -; j_gene: TRBJ2-3; d_gene: TRBD2; CDR3aa: CASSGGDRRTDTQYF; CDR3nt: TGTGCCAGCAGTGGGGGGGACCGGAGAACAGATACGCAGTATTTT
v_gene: TRBV6-4; abundance: -; j_gene: TRBJ1-2; d_gene: -; CDR3aa: CASSDWEGSGYTF; CDR3nt: TGTGCCAGCAGTGATTGGGAGGGTAGTGGCTACACCTTC
v_gene: TRBV7-9; abundance: -; j_gene: TRBJ2-2; d_gene: TRBD2; CDR3aa: CASSVLGGGGIGELFF; CDR3nt: TGTGCCAGCAGCGTCCTCGGCGGGGGGGGTATCGGGGAGCTGTTTTTT
v_gene: TRBV2; abundance: -; j_gene: TRBJ1-2; d_gene: TRBD1; CDR3aa: CASRTGGRGNYGYTF; CDR3nt: TGTGCCAGCAGGACAGGGGGCAGAGGGAACTATGGCTACACCTTC
v_gene: TRBV11-3; abundance: -; j_gene: TRBJ2-2; d_gene: TRBD1; CDR3aa: CASSPIRGRNTGELFF; CDR3nt: TGTGCCAGCAGCCCAATCAGGGGGAGGAACACCGGGGAGCTGTTTTTT
v_gene: TRBV9; abundance: -; j_gene: TRBJ2-2; d_gene: TRBD2; CDR3aa: CASSTRGGNTGELFF; CDR3nt: TGTGCCAGCAGCACCCGGGGGGGGAACACCGGGGAGCTGTTTTTT
v_gene: TRBV7-9; abundance: -; j_gene: TRBJ2-5; d_gene: -; CDR3aa: CASSLGMGSAGLTETQYF; CDR3nt: TGTGCCAGCAGCTTAGGGATGGGTTCAGCAGGGCTGACAGAGACCCAGTACTTC
v_gene: TRBV7-2; abundance: -; j_gene: TRBJ2-1; d_gene: TRBD1; CDR3aa: CASSLERLGTGGTEQFF; CDR3nt: TGTGCCAGCAGCTTAGAAAGGCTCGGGACAGGGGGCACTGAGCAGTTCTTC
v_gene: TRBV9; abundance: few; j_gene: TRBJ2-3; d_gene: -; CDR3aa: CASSVGTNPLTDTQYF; CDR3nt: TGTGCCAGCAGCGTAGGGACTAACCCTCTCACAGATACGCAGTATTTT
v_gene: TRBV28; abundance: -; j_gene: TRBJ2-5; d_gene: -; CDR3aa: CASSSGGGGYETQYF; CDR3nt: TGTGCCAGCAGCTCTGGGGGCGGCGGTTATGAGACCCAGTACTTC
v_gene: TRBV18; abundance: once; j_gene: TRBJ2-7; d_gene: -; CDR3aa: CASSPLFGTHFFPYEQYF; CDR3nt: TGTGCCAGCTCACCGCTCTTTGGGACTCACTTTTTCCCCTACGAGCAGTACTTC
v_gene: TRBV19; abundance: -; j_gene: TRBJ2-1; d_gene: TRBD2; CDR3aa: CASSIDGGELFNEQFF; CDR3nt: TGTGCCAGTAGTATAGACGGGGGGGAGTTGTTCAATGAGCAGTTCTTC
v_gene: TRBV19; abundance: once; j_gene: TRBJ2-7; d_gene: TRBD1; CDR3aa: CASSHGRDRNYEQYF; CDR3nt: TGTGCCAGTAGTCACGGTCGGGACAGAAACTACGAGCAGTACTTC
v_gene: TRBV5-1; abundance: -; j_gene: TRBJ2-1; d_gene: TRBD2; CDR3aa: CASSLVLRGLAGEGTYNEQFF; CDR3nt: TGCGCCAGCAGCTTGGTGTTGAGGGGACTAGCGGGAGAGGGAACCTACAATGAGCAGTTCTTC
v_gene: TRBV5-1; abundance: -; j_gene: TRBJ2-3; d_gene: TRBD1; CDR3aa: CASSFRQGLSTDTQYF; CDR3nt: TGCGCCAGCAGCTTTAGACAGGGGTTGAGCACAGATACGCAGTATTTT
v_gene: TRBV14; abundance: -; j_gene: TRBJ2-6; d_gene: -; CDR3aa: CASSFQSSGANVLTF; CDR3nt: TGTGCCAGCAGCTTTCAGTCCTCTGGGGCCAACGTCCTGACTTTC
v_gene: TRBV4-1; abundance: -; j_gene: TRBJ1-6; d_gene: -; CDR3aa: CASSQGQLKHSPLHF; CDR3nt: TGCGCCAGCAGCCAAGGACAGTTAAAGCATTCACCCCTCCACTTT
v_gene: TRBV6-1; abundance: -; j_gene: TRBJ1-3; d_gene: -; CDR3aa: CASSAKPQASGNTIYF; CDR3nt: TGTGCCAGCAGTGCCAAGCCACAGGCCTCTGGAAACACCATATATTTT